This record concerns one TCR beta chain sequence. What it binds is unknown. The iRepertoire nested amplicon-rescue multiplex PCR amplified TCR alpha and beta CDR3s from RNA. TCRdb reprocessed the multiplex PCR reads with MiXCR, giving one entry per CDR3 protein. The table has some 6,000 distinct CDR3 sequences, 40% to 55% seen once. This sample was included in a study of glioma-infiltrating T cells. Study conclusions and caveats: CDR3 overlap between tissue and blood was very small. Tissue-blood divergence was below expectation in non-neoplastic patients, above in gliomas.

The CDR3 contains 13 residues. The germline V and J ends were trimmed by 1 base and 4 bases, with 6 bases remaining between them. From germline, CDR1 is MNHEY and CDR2 SVGEGT. This chain connects TRBV6-2 or TRBV6-3 to TRBJ2-3; no firm D call. This TCR derives from a human donor with low-grade glioma or glioblastoma, undergoing nonglioma brain surgery, or in good health (not recorded which). Sequenced: glioma tissue, nonneoplastic brain tissue, or PBMCs (not recorded which). The CDR3 here is CASSYWTPDTQYF. The CDR3 DNA reads TGTGCCAGCAGTTACTGGACCCCAGATACGCAGTATTTT.